This TCR beta chain is from a study of blood T cell repertoires in COVID-19. As for the study in general: The samples span acute and convalescent COVID-19 from the United States, Italy and Spain.

Residents of about two dozen US areas, aged about 18 to 100 years, made up the participants. As processed by the authors: Reference gene primer amplification gave nucleated cell count estimates. Libraries were prepared by immunoSEQ multiplex PCR; TCRdb keeps only in-frame clonotypes and omits some of them. That table supplies the V and J calls and clone size; D and trimming were determined from the DNA. Altogether 150,000 to 200,000 clones are present, about nine tenths being singletons, with the ten largest covering roughly 9%. The CDR3 extends over 14 amino acids. V shed 7 bases, J shed 3 bases, and the junction held 4 bases outside the gene matches. The germline CDR1 and CDR2 sequences are LNHDA and SQIVND (reference sequence).

The sample taken for sequencing was PBMCs or T cells enriched from blood (not recorded which). J is TRBJ2-2 and V is TRBV19; the match to TRBD1 covers 8 bases. The clonotype comes from a woman between 18 and 29 years old who had recovered from COVID-19. CDR3 bases: TGTGCCAGTATCGGACAGGGTGACACCGGGGAGCTGTTTTTT. Amino acid sequence: CASIGQGDTGELFF. Based on the CDR3 plus reference TRBV19 and TRBJ2-2, the full variable domain is DGGITQSPKYLFRKEGQNVTLSCEQNLNHDAMYWYRQDPGQGLRLIYYSQIVNDFQKGDIAEGYSVSREKKESFPLTVTSAQKNPTAFYLCASIGQGDTGELFFGEGSRLTVL.